This T cell receptor (beta chain) emerged from a study of blood T cell repertoires in COVID-19. Trimming took off 2 bases at V and 5 bases at J, with 9 bases between the two ends. The CDR3 length is 13 residues. Germline values: CDR1 KGHSH, CDR2 LQKENI. In the source study's methods: Using reference gene primer amplification, nucleated cell counts were estimated. Produced via immunoSEQ multiplex PCR; TCRdb's table is partial and in-frame only. The V and J calls and clone size come from that table; D and trimming were worked out from the DNA. The sample holds 60,000 or so clones; 80% to 95% are singletons and the top ten take about 15%.

The V call is TRBV18, the J call TRBJ1-1, with D maybe TRBD1 (6 bases). The sample taken for sequencing was peripheral blood. The clonotype comes from a human donor with active COVID-19. The donor label of this sample is uncertain. In DNA, the CDR3 is TGTGCCAGCTCACCAAGTCAGGGGACTGAAGCTTTCTTT. Encoded protein: CASSPSQGTEAFF.